The present entry profiles one TCR beta chain with its context. Its antigen is unidentified. The data belong to a study of T cell responses to AZD1222 COVID-19 vaccine. The study, taken as a whole, reports: Vaccine-related CD4 TCRs covered spike, predominating at 160-218 and 743-854.

CDR1 is LGHNT, CDR2 FRNRAP, per germline. The V gene end was trimmed by 1 base and the J gene end by 6 bases; junction bases not matched to a gene: 9. The CDR3 is made up of 16 amino acids. Sequencing used immunoSEQ multiplex PCR; TCRdb keeps in-frame clones, though not all of them. This sample has about 150,000 clones, with more than 75% found just once. The sequencing used peripheral blood, collected 28 days after the second AZD1222 dose. The chain combines TRBV12-5 with TRBJ1-2; 9 bases line up with TRBD1. The TCR was taken from an adult who received the AZD1222 COVID-19 vaccine. As DNA, the CDR3 is TGTGCTAGTGGTTTGGAACCTGCGGGACAGGGAAATGGCTACACCTTC. This codes for CASGLEPAGQGNGYTF.